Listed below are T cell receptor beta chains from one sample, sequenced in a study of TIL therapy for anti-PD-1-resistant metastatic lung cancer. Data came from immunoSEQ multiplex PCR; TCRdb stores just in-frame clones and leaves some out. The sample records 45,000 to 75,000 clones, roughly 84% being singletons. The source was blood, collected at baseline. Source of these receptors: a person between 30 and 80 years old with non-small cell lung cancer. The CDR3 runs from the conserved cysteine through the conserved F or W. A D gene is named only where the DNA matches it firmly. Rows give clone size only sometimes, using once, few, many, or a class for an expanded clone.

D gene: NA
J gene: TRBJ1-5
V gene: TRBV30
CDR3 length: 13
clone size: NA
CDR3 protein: CAWSQSAKKPQHF
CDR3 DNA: TGTGCCTGGAGTCAGTCCGCTAAAAAGCCCCAGCATTTT

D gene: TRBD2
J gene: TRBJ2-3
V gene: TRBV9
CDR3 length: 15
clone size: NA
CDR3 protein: CASGRGGPSTDTQYF
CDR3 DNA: TGTGCCAGCGGGCGGGGGGGACCTTCCACAGATACGCAGTATTTT

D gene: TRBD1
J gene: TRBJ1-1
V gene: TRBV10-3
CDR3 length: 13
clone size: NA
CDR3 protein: CAISGGTAIEAFF
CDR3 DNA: TGTGCCATCAGTGGGGGGACAGCAATTGAAGCTTTCTTT

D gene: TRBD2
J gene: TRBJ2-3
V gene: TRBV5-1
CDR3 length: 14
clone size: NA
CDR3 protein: CASSRERGKDTQYF
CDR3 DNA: TGCGCCAGCAGCCGGGAGCGGGGGAAAGATACGCAGTATTTT

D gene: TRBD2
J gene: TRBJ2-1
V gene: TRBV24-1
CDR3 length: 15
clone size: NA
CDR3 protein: CATSDGGRVAREQFF
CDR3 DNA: TGTGCCACCAGTGATGGCGGGAGGGTCGCGCGGGAGCAGTTCTTC

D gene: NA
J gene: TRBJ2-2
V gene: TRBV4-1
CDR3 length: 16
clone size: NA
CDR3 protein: CASSPPPRGGTGELFF
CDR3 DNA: TGCGCCAGCAGTCCGCCTCCGAGGGGCGGCACCGGGGAGCTGTTTTTT

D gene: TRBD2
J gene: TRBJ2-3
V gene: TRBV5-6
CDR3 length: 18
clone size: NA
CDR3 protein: CASSSSGTSGRFTDTQYF
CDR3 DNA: TGTGCCAGCAGCTCGTCCGGGACTAGCGGGAGGTTCACAGATACGCAGTATTTT

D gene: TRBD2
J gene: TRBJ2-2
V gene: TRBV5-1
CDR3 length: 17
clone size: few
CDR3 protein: CASSLGLAGYGTGELFF
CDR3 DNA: TGCGCCAGCAGCTTGGGACTAGCGGGTTATGGTACCGGGGAGCTGTTTTTT

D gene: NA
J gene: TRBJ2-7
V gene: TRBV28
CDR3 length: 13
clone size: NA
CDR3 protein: CASSSGAYYEQYF
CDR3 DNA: TGTGCCAGCAGTTCGGGCGCCTACTACGAGCAGTACTTC

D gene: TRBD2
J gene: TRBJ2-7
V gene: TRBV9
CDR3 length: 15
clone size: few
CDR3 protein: CASSATSVRSYEQYF
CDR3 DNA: TGTGCCAGCAGCGCCACTAGCGTCCGATCCTACGAGCAGTACTTC

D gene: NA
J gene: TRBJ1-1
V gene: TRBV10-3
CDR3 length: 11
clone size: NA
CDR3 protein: CAISASTEAFF
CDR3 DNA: TGTGCCATCAGTGCATCGACTGAAGCTTTCTTT

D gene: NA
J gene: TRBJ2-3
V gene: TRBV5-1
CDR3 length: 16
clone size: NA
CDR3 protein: CASSLNGRTSTDTQYF
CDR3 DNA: TGCGCCAGCAGCTTGAACGGACGAACCAGCACAGATACGCAGTATTTT

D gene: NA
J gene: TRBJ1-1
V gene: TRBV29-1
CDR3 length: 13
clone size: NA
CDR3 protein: CSVVRQPNTEAFF
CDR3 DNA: TGCAGCGTAGTCAGACAGCCGAACACTGAAGCTTTCTTT

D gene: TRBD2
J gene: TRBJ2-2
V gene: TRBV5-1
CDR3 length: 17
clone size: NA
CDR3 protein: CASSLALAGLNTGELFF
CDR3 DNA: TGCGCCAGCAGCTTGGCACTAGCGGGGCTGAACACCGGGGAGCTGTTTTTT

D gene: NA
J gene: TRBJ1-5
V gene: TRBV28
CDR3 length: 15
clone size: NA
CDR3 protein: CASSLLPTGNQPQHF
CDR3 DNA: TGTGCCAGCAGTTTACTGCCGACAGGCAATCAGCCCCAGCATTTT

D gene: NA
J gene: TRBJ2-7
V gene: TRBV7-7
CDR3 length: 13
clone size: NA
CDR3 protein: CASSPGSGYEQYF
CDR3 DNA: TGTGCCAGCAGCCCGGGGAGTGGGTACGAGCAGTACTTC